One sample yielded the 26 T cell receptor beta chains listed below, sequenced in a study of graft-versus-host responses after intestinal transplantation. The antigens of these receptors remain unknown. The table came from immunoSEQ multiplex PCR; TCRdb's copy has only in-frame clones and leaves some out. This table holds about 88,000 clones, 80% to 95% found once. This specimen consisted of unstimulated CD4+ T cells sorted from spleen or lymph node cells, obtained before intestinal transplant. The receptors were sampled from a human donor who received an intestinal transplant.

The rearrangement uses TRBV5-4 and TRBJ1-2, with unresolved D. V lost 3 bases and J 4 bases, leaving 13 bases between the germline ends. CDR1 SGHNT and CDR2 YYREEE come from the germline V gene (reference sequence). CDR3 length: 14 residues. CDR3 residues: CASSSVLDGYGYTF. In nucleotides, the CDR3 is TGTGCCAGCAGCTCGGTACTAGATGGCTATGGCTACACCTTC.

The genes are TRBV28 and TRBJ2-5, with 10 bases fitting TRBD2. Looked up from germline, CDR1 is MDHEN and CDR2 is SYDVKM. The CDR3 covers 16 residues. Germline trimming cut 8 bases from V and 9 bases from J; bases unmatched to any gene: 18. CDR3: CASLGPLTSGLGAQYF. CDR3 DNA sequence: TGTGCCAGCCTCGGCCCCCTGACTAGCGGGTTAGGGGCCCAGTACTTC.

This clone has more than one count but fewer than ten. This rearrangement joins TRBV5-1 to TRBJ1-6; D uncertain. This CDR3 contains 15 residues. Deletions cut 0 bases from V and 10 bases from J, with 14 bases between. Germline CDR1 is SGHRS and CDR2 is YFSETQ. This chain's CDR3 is CASSLGVGQRSPLHF. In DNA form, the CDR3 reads TGCGCCAGCAGCTTGGGGGTTGGCCAGAGATCACCCCTCCACTTT.

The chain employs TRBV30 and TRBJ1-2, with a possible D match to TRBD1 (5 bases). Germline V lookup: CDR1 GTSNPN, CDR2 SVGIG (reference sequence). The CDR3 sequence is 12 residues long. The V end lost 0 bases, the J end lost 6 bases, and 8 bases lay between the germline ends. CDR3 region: CAWSVRGNGYTF. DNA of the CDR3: TGTGCCTGGAGTGTACGGGGGAATGGCTACACCTTC.

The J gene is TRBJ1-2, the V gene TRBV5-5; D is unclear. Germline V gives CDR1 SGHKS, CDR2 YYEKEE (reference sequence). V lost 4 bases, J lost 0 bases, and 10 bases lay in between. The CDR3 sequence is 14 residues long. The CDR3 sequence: CASSPEGSNYGYTF. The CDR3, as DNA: TGTGCCAGCAGCCCGGAGGGATCTAACTATGGCTACACCTTC.

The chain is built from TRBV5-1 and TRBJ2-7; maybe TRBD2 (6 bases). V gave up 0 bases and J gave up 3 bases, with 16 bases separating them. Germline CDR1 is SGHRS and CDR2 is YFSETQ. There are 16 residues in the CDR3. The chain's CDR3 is CASSLVSSGPRYEQYF. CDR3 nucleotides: TGCGCCAGCAGCTTGGTGAGTAGCGGTCCCCGCTACGAGCAGTACTTC.

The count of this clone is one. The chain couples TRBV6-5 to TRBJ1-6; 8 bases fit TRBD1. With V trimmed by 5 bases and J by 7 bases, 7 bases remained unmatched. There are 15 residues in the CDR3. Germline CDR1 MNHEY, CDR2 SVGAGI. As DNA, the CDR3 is TGTGCCAGCAGTCGCCGGGACAGGACGAATTCACCCCTCCACTTT. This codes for CASSRRDRTNSPLHF.

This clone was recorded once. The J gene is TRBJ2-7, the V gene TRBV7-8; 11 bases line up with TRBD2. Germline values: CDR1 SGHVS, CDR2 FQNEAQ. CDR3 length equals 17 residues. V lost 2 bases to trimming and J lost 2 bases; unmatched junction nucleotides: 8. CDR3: CASSLRALAGGPYEQYF. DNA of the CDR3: TGTGCCAGCAGCTTACGTGCCCTAGCGGGAGGACCCTACGAGCAGTACTTC.

The CDR3 coding sequence is TGTGCCAGTAGTATAAGCGGGAGTGGGGTATCCCCCTACGAGCAGTACTTC. Protein: CASSISGSGVSPYEQYF. The chain carries TRBV19 and TRBJ2-7; TRBD2 aligns across 8 bases. Germline-derived CDR1 and CDR2 are LNHDA and SQIVND (reference sequence). V shed 2 bases and J 2 bases; nucleotides not matched to a gene: 11. The CDR3 extends over 17 amino acids.

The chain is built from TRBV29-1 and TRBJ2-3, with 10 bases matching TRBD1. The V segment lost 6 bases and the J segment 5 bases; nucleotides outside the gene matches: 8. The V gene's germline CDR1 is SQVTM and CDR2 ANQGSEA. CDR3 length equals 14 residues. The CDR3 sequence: CSVRDRGRQDTQYF. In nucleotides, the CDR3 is TGCAGCGTGCGCGACAGGGGGCGGCAAGATACGCAGTATTTT.

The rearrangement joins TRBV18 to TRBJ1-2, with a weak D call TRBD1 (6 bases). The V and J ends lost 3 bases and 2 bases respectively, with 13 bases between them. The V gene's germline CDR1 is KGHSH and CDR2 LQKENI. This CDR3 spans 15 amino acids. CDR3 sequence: CASSPEQGVNYGYTF. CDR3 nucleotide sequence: TGTGCCAGCTCACCTGAACAGGGAGTAAACTATGGCTACACCTTC.

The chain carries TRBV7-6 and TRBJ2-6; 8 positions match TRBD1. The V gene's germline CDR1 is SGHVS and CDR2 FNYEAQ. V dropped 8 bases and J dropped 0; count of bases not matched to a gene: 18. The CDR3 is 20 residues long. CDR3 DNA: TGTGCCAGCGCAGGGGGCGGACCCGTACAGCCGAACTCTGGGGCCAACGTCCTGACTTTC. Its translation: CASAGGGPVQPNSGANVLTF. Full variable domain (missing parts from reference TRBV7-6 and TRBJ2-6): GAGVSQSPRYKVTKRGQDVALRCDPISGHVSLYWYRQALGQGPEFLTYFNYEAQQDKSGLPNDRFSAERPEGSISTLTIQRTEQRDSAMYRCASAGGGPVQPNSGANVLTFGAGSRLTVL.

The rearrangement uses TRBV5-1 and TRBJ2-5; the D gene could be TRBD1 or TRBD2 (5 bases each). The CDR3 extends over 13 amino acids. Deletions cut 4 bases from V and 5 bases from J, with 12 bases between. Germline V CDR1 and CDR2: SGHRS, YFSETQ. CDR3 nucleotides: TGCGCCAGCAGCAGGGGAGAGGGGGAGACCCAGTACTTC. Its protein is CASSRGEGETQYF.

CDR3 nucleotides: TGCGCCAGCAGCCAAGAGCGGGAGGGCACAGATACGCAGTATTTT. This translates into CASSQEREGTDTQYF. The chain couples TRBV4-1 to TRBJ2-3, with 8 bases that match TRBD2. There are 15 residues in the CDR3. Germline V gives CDR1 MGHRA, CDR2 YSYEKL. After removal of 0 bases from V and 1 base from J, the junction contained 0 bases not matched to a gene.

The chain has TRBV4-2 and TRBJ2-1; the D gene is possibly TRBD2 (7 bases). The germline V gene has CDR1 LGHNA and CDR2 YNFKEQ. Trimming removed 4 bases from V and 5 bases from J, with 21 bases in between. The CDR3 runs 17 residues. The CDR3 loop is CASSPPRGGAWDNEQFF. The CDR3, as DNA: TGTGCCAGCAGCCCCCCCCGCGGGGGCGCCTGGGACAATGAGCAGTTCTTC.

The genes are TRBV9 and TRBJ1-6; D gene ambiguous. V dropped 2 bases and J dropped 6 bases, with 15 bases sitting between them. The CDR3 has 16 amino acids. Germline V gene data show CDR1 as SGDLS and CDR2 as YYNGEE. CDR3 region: CASSVGLGSANSPLHF. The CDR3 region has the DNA TGTGCCAGCAGCGTGGGCCTCGGCAGTGCTAATTCACCCCTCCACTTT.

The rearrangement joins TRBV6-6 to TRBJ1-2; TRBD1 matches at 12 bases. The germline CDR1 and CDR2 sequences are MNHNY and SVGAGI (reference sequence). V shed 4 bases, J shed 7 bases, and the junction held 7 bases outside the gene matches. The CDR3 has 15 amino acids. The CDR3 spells CASSSSGTGGSGYTF. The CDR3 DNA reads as TGTGCCAGCAGTTCCTCCGGGACAGGGGGCTCTGGCTACACCTTC.

CDR3 in amino acids: CASSYSRGSGNTIYF. DNA for the CDR3: TGTGCCAGCAGTTACTCCAGGGGCTCTGGAAACACCATATATTTT. The chain is built from TRBV6-5 and TRBJ1-3, with D perhaps matching TRBD1 (6 bases). Trimming took off 0 bases at V and 0 bases at J, with 6 bases between the two ends. Germline V lookup: CDR1 MNHEY, CDR2 SVGAGI. This CDR3 contains 15 residues.

The CDR3 loop reads CASSSLAGVDNEQFF. In nucleotides, the CDR3 is TGCGCCAGCAGCTCTCTAGCGGGAGTCGACAATGAGCAGTTCTTC. This chain links TRBV5-1 with TRBJ2-1; 10 positions agree with TRBD2. The CDR3 spans 15 residues. Per the germline V gene, CDR1 is SGHRS and CDR2 is YFSETQ. Germline trimming cut 3 bases from V and 5 bases from J; bases unmatched to any gene: 5.

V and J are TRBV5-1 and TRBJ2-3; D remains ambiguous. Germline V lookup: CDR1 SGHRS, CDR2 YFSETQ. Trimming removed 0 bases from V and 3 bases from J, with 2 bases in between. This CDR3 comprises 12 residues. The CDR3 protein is CASSLATDTQYF. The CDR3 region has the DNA TGCGCCAGCAGCTTGGCAACAGATACGCAGTATTTT. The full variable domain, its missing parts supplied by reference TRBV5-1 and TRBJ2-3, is KAGVTQTPRYLIKTRGQQVTLSCSPISGHRSVSWYQQTPGQGLQFLFEYFSETQRNKGNFPGRFSGRQFSNSRSEMNVSTLELGDSALYLCASSLATDTQYFGPGTRLTVL.

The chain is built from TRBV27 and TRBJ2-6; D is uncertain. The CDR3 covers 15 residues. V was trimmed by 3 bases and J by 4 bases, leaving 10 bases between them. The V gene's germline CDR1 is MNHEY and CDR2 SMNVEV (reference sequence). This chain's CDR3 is CASSFEGRGANVLTF. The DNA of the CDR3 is TGTGCCAGCAGTTTCGAAGGGCGAGGGGCCAACGTCCTGACTTTC.

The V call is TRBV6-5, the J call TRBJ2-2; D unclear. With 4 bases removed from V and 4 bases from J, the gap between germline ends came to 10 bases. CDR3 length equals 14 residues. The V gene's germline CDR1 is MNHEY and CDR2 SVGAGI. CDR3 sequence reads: CASSFRPLTGELFF. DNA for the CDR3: TGTGCCAGCAGTTTCAGACCACTCACCGGGGAGCTGTTTTTT.

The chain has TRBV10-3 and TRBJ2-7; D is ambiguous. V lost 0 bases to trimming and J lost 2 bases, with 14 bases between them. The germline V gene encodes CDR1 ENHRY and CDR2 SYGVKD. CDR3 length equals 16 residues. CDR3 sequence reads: CAISESFVRFTYEQYF. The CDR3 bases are TGTGCCATCAGTGAGTCCTTTGTGAGATTCACCTACGAGCAGTACTTC.

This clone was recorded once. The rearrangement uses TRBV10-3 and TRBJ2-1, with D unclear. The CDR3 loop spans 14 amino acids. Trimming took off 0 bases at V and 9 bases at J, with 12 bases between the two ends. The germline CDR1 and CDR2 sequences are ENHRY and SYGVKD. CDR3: CAISESLPLGEQFF. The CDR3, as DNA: TGTGCCATCAGTGAGTCTCTACCCCTGGGTGAGCAGTTCTTC.

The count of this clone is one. CDR3 nucleotide sequence: TGCAGTGCAACTCAGGACACTGAAGCTTTCTTT. Encoded protein: CSATQDTEAFF. The chain recombines TRBV20-1 with TRBJ1-1; D unclear. The CDR3 loop spans 11 amino acids. The germline V gene encodes CDR1 DFQATT and CDR2 SNEGSKA (reference sequence). V lost 6 bases and J 3 bases, leaving 8 bases between the germline ends.

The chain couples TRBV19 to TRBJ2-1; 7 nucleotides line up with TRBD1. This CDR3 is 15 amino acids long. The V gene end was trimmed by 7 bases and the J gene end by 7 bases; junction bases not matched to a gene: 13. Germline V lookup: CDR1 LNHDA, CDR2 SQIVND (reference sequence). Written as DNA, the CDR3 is TGTGCCAGTAAAAAACGACAGGGCTGGGATAATGAGCAGTTCTTC. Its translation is CASKKRQGWDNEQFF.